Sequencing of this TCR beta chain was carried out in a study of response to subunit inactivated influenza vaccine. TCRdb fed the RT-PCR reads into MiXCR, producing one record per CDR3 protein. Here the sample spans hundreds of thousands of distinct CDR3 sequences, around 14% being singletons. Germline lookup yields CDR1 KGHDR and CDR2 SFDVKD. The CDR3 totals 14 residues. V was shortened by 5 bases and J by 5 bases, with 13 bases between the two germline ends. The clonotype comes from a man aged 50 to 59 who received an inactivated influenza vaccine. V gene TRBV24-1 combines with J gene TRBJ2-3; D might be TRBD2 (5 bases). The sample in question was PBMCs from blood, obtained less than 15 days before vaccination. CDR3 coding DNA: TGTGCCACCAGTGCTACGACTAATGAAGATACGCAGTATTTT. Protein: CATSATTNEDTQYF.